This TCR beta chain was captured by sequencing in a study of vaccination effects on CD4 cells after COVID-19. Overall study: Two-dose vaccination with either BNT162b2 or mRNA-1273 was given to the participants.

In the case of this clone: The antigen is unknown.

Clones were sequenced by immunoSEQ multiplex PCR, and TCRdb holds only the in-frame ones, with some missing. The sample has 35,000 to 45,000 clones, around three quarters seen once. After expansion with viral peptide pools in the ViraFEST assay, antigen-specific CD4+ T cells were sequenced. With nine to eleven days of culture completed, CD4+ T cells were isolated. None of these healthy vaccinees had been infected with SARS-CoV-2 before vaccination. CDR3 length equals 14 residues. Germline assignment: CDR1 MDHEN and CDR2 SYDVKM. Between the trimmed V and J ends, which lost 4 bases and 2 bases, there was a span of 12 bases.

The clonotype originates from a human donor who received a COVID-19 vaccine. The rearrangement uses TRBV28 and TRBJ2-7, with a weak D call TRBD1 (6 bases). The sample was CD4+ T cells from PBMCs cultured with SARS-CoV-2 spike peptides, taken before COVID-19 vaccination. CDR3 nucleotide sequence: TGTGCCAGCAGTTCCCCCGGGACACCCTACGAGCAGTACGTC. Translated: CASSSPGTPYEQYV.